The T cell receptor (beta chain) under discussion was sequenced for a study of cytomegalovirus exposure and HLA in healthy donors. Findings and limits, study-wide: Solely CMV serostatus was available to characterize immune exposure. Judged likely to be a sequencing artifact was a cluster of highly shared sequence variants. A later analysis reported that several of the most significant clusters appeared to be linked to common viral pathogens, among them Epstein-Barr virus.

PCR amplification relied on 60 Vbeta primers (plus 13 Jbeta primers). Data came from immunoSEQ multiplex PCR; TCRdb stores just in-frame clones and leaves some out. The sample has 170,000 or so clones; around 80% are singletons. This CDR3 spans 17 amino acids. Germline assignment: CDR1 SGHVS and CDR2 FNYEAQ. V lost 3 bases and J lost 4, with 22 bases in between. All the people who gave samples were healthy bone marrow donors. This clone has only one observation. Its antigen is not identified. This clonotype was sampled from a woman aged 25 to 39 in good health and CMV-seropositive. Sequencing was done on a sample of PBMCs. The chain couples TRBV7-6 to TRBJ2-7; unclear D gene. In DNA form, the CDR3 reads TGTGCCAGCAGCTTGGGCAGGCCAGAGACGGCGCTTTACGAGCAGTACTTC. Translating gives CASSLGRPETALYEQYF.